This T cell receptor beta chain was obtained from a study of immune heterogeneity within non-small cell lung tumors (dated by TCRdb to the late 2010s). Describing the broader study: By histology, the tumors included some ten non-squamous carcinomas, a handful of squamous cell carcinomas and 1 tumor not otherwise specified. To look at intratumoral immune heterogeneity, the study ran whole-exome sequencing, RNA-seq and TCR beta repertoire sequencing on several spatially distinct regions taken from every NSCLC tumor. TCR repertoires were analyzed from fewer than 60 tumor loci of fewer than 19 patients, while transcriptome data covered only roughly 43 loci from approximately twelve patients. Binding of neoantigens to the HLA alleles of each patient was predicted with netMHCpan-3.0 for mutant peptides of 8 to 11 amino acids.

What the work shows at the level of the full study, not this receptor alone: Local T-cell repertoire clonality showed a statistically significant but moderate positive correlation with local tumor mutational burden (R around 0.36). Individual patients mostly had different high-frequency TCR beta clonotypes. Within a patient, identical dominant CDR3B clonotypes were found to recur across loci, yet unique high-frequency clones were also harbored in different tumor locations.

This clonotype showed up just a few times. This clone's antigen is unknown. Base qualities are not at hand, and no much larger clone is one base apart. Genomic DNA was extracted from bulk tumor tissue and used as the TCR template, and roughly 590 ng gDNA was amplified per sample. Multiple biopsies per primary tumor were taken during surgery, spaced as far apart as possible within the tumor mass. Patients in the study cohort, which was described as untreated, were newly diagnosed NSCLC cases going through curative surgery. The donor group was made up of about 15 newly diagnosed non-small cell lung cancer patients undergoing surgery with curative intent. Resected tumor masses were reviewed by two independent pathologists. Sequencing was performed only on DNA and RNA samples of high quality. Trimming costs V 4 bases and J 7 bases, and their ends lie 22 bases apart. CDR1 and CDR2 were assigned from the germline V gene as MNHNS and SASEGT. Spanning cysteine to phenylalanine, the CDR3 consists of 16 amino acids. Of all the DNA, just the CDR3 is kept, 48 bases in frame from base 1.

The TCR beta CDR3 region was amplified with a multiplex PCR system whose first round ran for roughly 9 cycles using 32 V-gene forward primers and 13 J-gene reverse primers. First-round PCR used a QIAGEN Multiplex PCR Kit, and primer sequences were filed in Chinese patent CN105087789A. In a second PCR round, Illumina universal primers were added with the Phusion High-Fidelity PCR Kit. The TCR libraries underwent paired-end sequencing with a read length of 151 bp on the Illumina HiSeq X Ten platform. The original pipeline was this. Cutadapt removed reads without multiplex PCR primers, PEAR merged read pairs, and MiXCR with default settings called CDR3 regions. Shannon entropy measured repertoire diversity, and clonality was calculated as one minus the Shannon entropy divided by the ln of the count of productive unique sequences. Dominant or high-frequency T-cell clones were defined as clonotypes at frequencies of at least 0.5%. TCRdb passed the public sequencing reads through fastp at Q25 and MiXCR, retaining productive beta sequences. Records with the same CDR3 protein are collapsed into one entry carrying the most frequent genes and DNA. These V and J calls originate from TCRdb's pipeline instead of the authors' own analysis. Recorded for this sample are 2,500 to 3,000 distinct CDR3 sequences; approximately 25% of them occurred a single time. Roughly 16% of the sample rests with the top ten.

The origin of this receptor is a female donor with non-small cell lung cancer. The V and J segments used are TRBV6-1 and TRBJ1-1; confidence is insufficient to name the D gene. Sequencing was carried out using lung tumor tissue. The CDR3: CASSAPGRLGVDEAFF. Read as DNA, the sequence is TGTGCCAGCAGTGCCCCGGGAAGGTTGGGAGTAGATGAAGCTTTCTTT.